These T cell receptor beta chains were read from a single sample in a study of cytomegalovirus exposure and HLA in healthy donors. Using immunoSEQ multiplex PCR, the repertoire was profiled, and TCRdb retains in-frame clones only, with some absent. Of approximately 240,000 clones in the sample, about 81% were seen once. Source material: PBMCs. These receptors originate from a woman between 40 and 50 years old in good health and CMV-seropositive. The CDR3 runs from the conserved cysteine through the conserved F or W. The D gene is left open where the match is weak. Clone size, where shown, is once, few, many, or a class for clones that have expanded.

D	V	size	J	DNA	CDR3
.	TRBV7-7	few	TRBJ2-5	TGTGCCAGCAGCCGGGACTTCCAAGAGACCCAGTACTTC	CASSRDFQETQYF
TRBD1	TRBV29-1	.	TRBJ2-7	TGCAGCGTGCCCGGGACAGGGCCCTCCTACGAGCAGTACTTC	CSVPGTGPSYEQYF
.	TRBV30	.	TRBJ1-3	TGTGCCTGGAGTGCCGTAAACACCATATATTTT	CAWSAVNTIYF
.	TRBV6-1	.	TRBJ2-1	TGTGCCAGCAGTCGGTCTTTAAACTACAATGAGCAGTTCTTC	CASSRSLNYNEQFF
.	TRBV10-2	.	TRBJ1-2	TGCGCCAGCAGTGAGTCACGGGGGGGAAACTATGGCTACACCTTC	CASSESRGGNYGYTF
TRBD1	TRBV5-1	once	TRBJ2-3	TGCGCCAGCAGCGGGACAGGGTTCTTTTCAGATACGCAGTATTTT	CASSGTGFFSDTQYF
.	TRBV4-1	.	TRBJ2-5	TGCGCCAGCAGCCAAGATCACGGACAGCCCAGGGAGACCCAGTACTTC	CASSQDHGQPRETQYF
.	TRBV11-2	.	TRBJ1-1	TGTGCCAGCAGCTTCAACAGAAACACTGAAGCTTTCTTT	CASSFNRNTEAFF
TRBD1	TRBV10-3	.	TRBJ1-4	TGTGCCATCAGTGAGTCGGGTAGTGGGACAGGGTCGACTAATGAAAAACTGTTTTTT	CAISESGSGTGSTNEKLFF
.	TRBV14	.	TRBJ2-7	TGTGCCAGCAGCCAAGCCGGGTTCGGGAGCTCCTACGAGCAGTACTTC	CASSQAGFGSSYEQYF
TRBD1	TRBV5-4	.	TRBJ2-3	TGTGCCAGCAGCCTGAGGACAGGGGTTTCCACAGATACGCAGTATTTT	CASSLRTGVSTDTQYF
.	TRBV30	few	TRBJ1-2	TGTGCCTGGAGTTTACAGCCTAACTATGGCTACACCTTC	CAWSLQPNYGYTF
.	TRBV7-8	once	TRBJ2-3	TGTGCCAGCAGCTCAGACGGGACAACCACAGATACGCAGTATTTT	CASSSDGTTTDTQYF
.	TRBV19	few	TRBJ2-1	TGTGCCAGTAGTATAGGAGGGCCGTACAATGAGCAGTTCTTC	CASSIGGPYNEQFF
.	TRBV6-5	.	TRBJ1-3	TGTGCCAGCAGTTACGGCAGGGCGGTCGGAAACACCATATATTTT	CASSYGRAVGNTIYF
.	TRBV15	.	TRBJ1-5	TGTGCCACCAGCAGAGAGGGTAGCGGTCAGCCCCAGCATTTT	CATSREGSGQPQHF
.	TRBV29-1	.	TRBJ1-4	TGCAGCGTTGAAGATGGGGGGGCAACCGAAAAACTGTTTTTT	CSVEDGGATEKLFF
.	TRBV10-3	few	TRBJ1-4	TGTGCCATCAGTGAGAGGGGGGGACCTAATGAAAAACTGTTTTTT	CAISERGGPNEKLFF
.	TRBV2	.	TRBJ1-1	TGTGCCAGCAGTTCCCAGGGGAACACTGAAGCTTTCTTT	CASSSQGNTEAFF
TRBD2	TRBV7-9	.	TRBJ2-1	TGTGCCAGCAGCTCAGTAGCGGGATACAATGAGCAGTTCTTC	CASSSVAGYNEQFF
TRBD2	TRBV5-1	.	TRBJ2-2	TGCGCCACCGCTAGCGGGGGGGCATATACCGGGGAGCTGTTTTTT	CATASGGAYTGELFF
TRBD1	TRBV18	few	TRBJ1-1	TGTGCCAGCTCGGCCCGGGACAGGAACACTGAAGCTTTCTTT	CASSARDRNTEAFF
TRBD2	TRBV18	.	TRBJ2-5	TGTGCCAGCTCAAGCACTAGCGAGGAGACCCAGTACTTC	CASSSTSEETQYF
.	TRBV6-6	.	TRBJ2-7	TGTGCCAGCAGTTACTCGGAGCAGGGGTCCTACGAGCAGTACTTC	CASSYSEQGSYEQYF
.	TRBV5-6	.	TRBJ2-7	TGTGCCAGCAGCCTTTCGGCGGGGCCGAGTAGGGAGCAGTACTTC	CASSLSAGPSREQYF
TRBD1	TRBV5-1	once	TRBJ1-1	TGCGCCAGCAGCAACGGACAGGGTGGAACTGAAGCTTTCTTT	CASSNGQGGTEAFF
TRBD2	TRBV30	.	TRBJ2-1	TGTGCCTGGAGCTATCTAGCGGGGGTTTACAATGAGCAGTTCTTC	CAWSYLAGVYNEQFF
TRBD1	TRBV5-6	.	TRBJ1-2	TGTGCCAGCAGCTTGAGAACAGGGGCAGTGCGAGGCGCCTATGGCTACACCTTC	CASSLRTGAVRGAYGYTF
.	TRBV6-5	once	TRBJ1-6	TGTGCCAGCGGGTACTATAATTCCCCCCTCCACTTT	CASGYYNSPLHF
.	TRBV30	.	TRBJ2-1	TGTGCCTGGAGTGTACTTCATGAGCAGTTCTTC	CAWSVLHEQFF
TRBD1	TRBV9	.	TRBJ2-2	TGTGCCAGCAGCGCGCCAGGGGGCGTAACCGGGGAGCTGTTTTTT	CASSAPGGVTGELFF
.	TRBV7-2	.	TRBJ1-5	TGTGCCAGCAGCCCTCCAGGGGTAAACCAGCCCCAGCATTTT	CASSPPGVNQPQHF
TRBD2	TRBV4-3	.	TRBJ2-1	TGCGCCAGCAGCCAAGAGCTAGCGGTGGATGAGCAGTTCTTC	CASSQELAVDEQFF
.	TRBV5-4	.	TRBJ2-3	TGTGCCAGCAGCCATGGGCAGGGGCGCGGGACAGATACGCAGTATTTT	CASSHGQGRGTDTQYF
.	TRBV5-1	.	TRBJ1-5	TGCGCCAGCAGCTTGGGGACAAACGGTCAGCCCCAGCATTTT	CASSLGTNGQPQHF
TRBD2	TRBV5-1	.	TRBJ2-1	TGCGCCAGCAGCTCGTTGGGCGGGAGGGATTTCAGTGAGCAGTTCTTC	CASSSLGGRDFSEQFF
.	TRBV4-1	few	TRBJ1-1	TGCGCCAGCAGCCAGGGCCGTGAAGCTTTCTTT	CASSQGREAFF
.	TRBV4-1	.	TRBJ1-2	TGCGCCAGCAGCCAAGCCTCGAACTGGGGAGGCTATGGCTACACCTTC	CASSQASNWGGYGYTF
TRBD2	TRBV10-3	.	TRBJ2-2	TGTGCCATCAGTGTTATTTCTGGGGGGGATGGCGGGGAGCTGTTTTTT	CAISVISGGDGGELFF
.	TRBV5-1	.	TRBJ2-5	TGCGCCAGCAGCTGGGCGGGACGGAGGATGGAGACCCAGTACTTC	CASSWAGRRMETQYF
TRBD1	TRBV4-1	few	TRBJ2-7	TGCGCCAGCAGCCAAGGACAGGGAAGCGAGCAGTACTTC	CASSQGQGSEQYF
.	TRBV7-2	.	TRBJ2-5	TGTGCCAGCAGCTTAGTAGGTTCGAGGCGGGAGACCCAGTACTTC	CASSLVGSRRETQYF
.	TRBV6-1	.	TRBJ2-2	TGTGCCAGCAGTGTATCAGGGGACACCGGGGAGCTGTTTTTT	CASSVSGDTGELFF